Listed here is a single T cell receptor (beta chain). J gave up 3 bases and V 4 bases, and 8 bases lay outside the gene matches. Germline V CDR1 and CDR2: SGHNT, YENEEA. There are 17 residues in the CDR3. This sample is drawn from a study of blood T cell repertoires in COVID-19. Study-level information: Researchers got acute and convalescent COVID-19 samples from the United States, Italy and Spain.

Original analysis: It was from reference gene primer amplification that nucleated cell counts were estimated. Assay: immunoSEQ multiplex PCR; the TCRdb copy retains only in-frame clones and omits some. V, J and clone size derive from that table, while D and trimming were established from the DNA sequence. This table holds about 190,000 clones, 85% to 90% found once. Sequenced input: peripheral blood. The chain combines TRBV11-3 with TRBJ2-1; TRBD2 agrees at 11 bases. This clonotype originated in a human donor in a cohort sampled during active COVID-19. The CDR3 is CASSSGSGGAGYNEQFF. In DNA form, the CDR3 reads TGTGCCAGCAGCTCAGGTAGCGGGGGGGCCGGCTACAATGAGCAGTTCTTC.